What follows are 6 T cell receptor beta chains derived from one specimen sequenced in a study of cytomegalovirus exposure and HLA in healthy donors. The PCR contained 60 Vbeta and 13 Jbeta primers. The data were produced by immunoSEQ multiplex PCR, yet TCRdb's version contains in-frame clones alone and is incomplete. The sample holds about 180,000 clones, 81% seen once. The sequenced sample consisted of PBMCs. The source of these receptors is a young woman in good health and CMV-seronegative.

Here the CDR3 reads CASSFSREKSQPQHF. DNA for the CDR3: TGTGCCAGCAGTTTCAGCAGGGAAAAGAGTCAGCCCCAGCATTTT. The V and J genes are TRBV28 and TRBJ1-5; TRBD1 might be the D (5 bases). This CDR3 is built from 15 residues. Trimming removed 3 bases at V and 6 bases at J, with 15 bases between. CDR1 is MDHEN and CDR2 is SYDVKM in the germline V gene.

This chain uses TRBV19 with TRBJ1-5; a possible D gene is TRBD1 (5 bases). In germline, CDR1 is LNHDA, CDR2 SQIVND (reference sequence). The CDR3 is made up of 16 amino acids. V lost 4 bases and J 3 bases, leaving 16 bases between the germline ends. This CDR3 is CASSTSDRGTNQPQHF. CDR3 DNA sequence: TGTGCCAGTAGTACCTCAGACAGAGGCACCAATCAGCCCCAGCATTTT.

This sequence joins TRBV9 and TRBJ1-5, with 7 positions matching TRBD1. The J segment lost 6 bases and the V segment lost 2 bases, leaving 5 bases of the junction unmatched. CDR1 is SGDLS, CDR2 YYNGEE, per germline. The CDR3 totals 14 residues. Here the CDR3 DNA reads TGTGCCAGCAGCGTTACAGGGGTTGCTCAGCCCCAGCATTTT. Residues: CASSVTGVAQPQHF.

The CDR3: CASSPQGAGAKNIQYF. CDR3 DNA sequence: TGTGCCAGCAGCCCGCAGGGGGCAGGGGCCAAAAACATTCAGTACTTC. V and J are TRBV4-2 and TRBJ2-4; 8 nucleotides line up with TRBD1. The germline CDR1 and CDR2 sequences are LGHNA and YNFKEQ. V lost 4 bases and J lost 1; bases outside the gene matches: 6. CDR3 length: 16 amino acids.

The chain carries TRBV5-1 and TRBJ2-1; D is possibly TRBD1 (5 bases). The V and J ends lost 5 bases and 6 bases respectively, with 21 bases between them. Germline V CDR1 and CDR2: SGHRS, YFSETQ. This CDR3 contains 16 residues. The CDR3 loop reads CASSFAQGEKSNEQFF. CDR3 coding DNA: TGCGCCAGCAGTTTCGCGCAAGGGGAAAAGTCCAATGAGCAGTTCTTC.

This clone has just a few counts. The chain couples TRBV2 to TRBJ2-7, with TRBD2 identical over 9 bases. Germline loops: CDR1 SNHLY, CDR2 FYNNEI. J lost 2 bases, V lost 11 bases, and 13 bases had no gene match. The CDR3 spans 15 residues. For the CDR3, the DNA is TGTGCCTCCCTGTCGGCGGGAGGGCCCACCTACGAGCAGTACTTC. It codes for CASLSAGGPTYEQYF.